This TCR beta chain was captured by sequencing in a study of cytotoxic CD8 clonotypes in ibrutinib-treated CLL. This clone was seen more than once but under ten times. V was pared by 2 bases and J by 3 bases, with 10 bases between. The CDR3 sequence is 14 residues long. From germline, CDR1 is MNHEY and CDR2 SVGAGI. Repertoires were generated with immunoSEQ multiplex PCR, while TCRdb's copy carries only in-frame clones and drops some. The table has about 50,000 clones, 50% to 60% seen once. The chain carries TRBV6-5 and TRBJ1-1; D not resolved. The TCR originated in a human donor with chronic lymphocytic leukemia. The starting material was PBMCs, obtained at disease progression, from a patient treated with ibrutinib. This CDR3 reads CASSYAVVDTEAFF. The CDR3, as DNA: TGTGCCAGCAGTTACGCAGTAGTTGACACTGAAGCTTTCTTT.